The 3 T cell receptor beta chains in this list originate from one sample, sequenced in a study of post-analysis software for immune sequencing data. Their antigen targets remain unknown. Study-level findings and limits: Controls had lower frequencies than patients of four or five TRBV segments, which included TRBV5-6, TRBV5-1 and TRBV20-1.

Unique molecular identifiers were present in the TCR beta cDNA libraries. TCRdb analysed the PCR reads with MiXCR anew, one entry per CDR3 protein. The table has hundreds of thousands of distinct CDR3 sequences, 25% to 30% seen once. What was sequenced was blood. These receptors were obtained from a girl aged 10-17 years with multiple sclerosis.

The chain recombines TRBV5-1 with TRBJ2-4, with TRBD2 matching over 7 bases. The J call may not be correct, given that the DNA end is closer to TRBJ2-7. The CDR3 contains 11 residues. Germline assignment: CDR1 SGHRS and CDR2 YFSETQ. The CDR3 nucleotides read TGCGCCAGCCGTCGGGGGGACGAGCAGTACTTC. It encodes CASRRGDEQYF.

This clonotype was seen more than once but under ten times. This sequence joins TRBV3-1 and TRBJ1-1; weak D call: TRBD1 (6 bases). The V gene's germline CDR1 is LGHDT and CDR2 YNNKEL (reference sequence). CDR3 length equals 16 residues. Trimming took off 2 bases at V and 1 base at J, with 14 bases between the two ends. The CDR3 sequence: CASSQPTDRKNTEAFF. The CDR3 nucleotides read TGTGCCAGCAGCCAACCAACCGACAGGAAGAACACTGAAGCTTTCTTT.

About this clonotype itself: A single base separates this from a much larger clone, so it may be a read error. This chain connects TRBV12-3 or TRBV12-4 to TRBJ2-7, with 9 bases matching TRBD1. The length of the CDR3 is 16 residues. The ends lost 4 bases at V and 4 bases at J; junction bases unmatched: 11. The CDR3 nucleotides are TGTGCCAGCAGTTGGAAAAGGACAGGGGCAAAATACGAGCAGTACTTC. Translation: CASSWKRTGAKYEQYF.